This section outlines one T cell receptor (beta chain) sequence together with its context. The antigen is not known. Macro-dissection enriched premalignant or tumor cells before nucleic acid extraction. V was pared by 3 bases and J by 2 bases, with 1 base of the junction left unmatched. CDR3 length: 15 amino acids. The germline V gene has CDR1 KGHSH and CDR2 LQKENI. This specimen belongs to a study of immune evolution from preneoplasia to lung adenocarcinoma. Using immunoSEQ multiplex PCR, the repertoire was profiled, and TCRdb retains in-frame clones only, with some absent. The sample consists of tens of thousands of clones, less than 85% of them appearing once. Points from the study as a whole: Later-stage lesions seemingly showed higher T cell density and diversity than normal lung.

This chain uses TRBV18 with TRBJ2-7; the match to TRBD2 covers 13 bases. This receptor was obtained from a person in their sixties or seventies with lung adenocarcinoma. Specimen: FFPE invasive lung adenocarcinoma tissue. In nucleotides, the CDR3 is TGTGCCAGCTCACCGGGACTAGCGGGAACCTACGAGCAGTACTTC. As protein: CASSPGLAGTYEQYF.